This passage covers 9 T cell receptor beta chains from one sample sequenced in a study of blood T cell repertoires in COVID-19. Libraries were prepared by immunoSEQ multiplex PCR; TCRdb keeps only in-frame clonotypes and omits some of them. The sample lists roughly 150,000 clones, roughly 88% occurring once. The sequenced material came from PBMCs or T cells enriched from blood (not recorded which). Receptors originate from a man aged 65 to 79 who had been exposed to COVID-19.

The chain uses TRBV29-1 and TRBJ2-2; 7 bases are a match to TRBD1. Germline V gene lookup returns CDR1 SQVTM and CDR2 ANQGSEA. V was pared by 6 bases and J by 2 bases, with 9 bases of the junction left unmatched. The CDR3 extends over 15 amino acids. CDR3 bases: TGCAGCGTAATCAGGGGACAGACCAACACCGGGGAGCTGTTTTTT. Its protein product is CSVIRGQTNTGELFF.

The CDR3 DNA reads TGTGCCACCAGTGACCGACGGACAGGTGGAAACATCTACAATGAGCAGTTCTTC. Residues: CATSDRRTGGNIYNEQFF. V is TRBV24-1 and J is TRBJ2-1, with 7 bases identical to TRBD1. Germline CDR1 reads KGHDR; CDR2 reads SFDVKD. V lost 4 bases and J lost 3; bases outside the gene matches: 14. The CDR3 extends over 18 amino acids.

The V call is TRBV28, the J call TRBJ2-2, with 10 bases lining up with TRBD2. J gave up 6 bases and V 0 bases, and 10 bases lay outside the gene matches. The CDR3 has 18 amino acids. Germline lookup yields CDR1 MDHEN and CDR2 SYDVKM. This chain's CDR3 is CASSLWLAGEILAGELFF. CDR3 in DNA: TGTGCCAGCAGTTTATGGCTAGCGGGAGAGATTTTGGCCGGGGAGCTGTTTTTT.

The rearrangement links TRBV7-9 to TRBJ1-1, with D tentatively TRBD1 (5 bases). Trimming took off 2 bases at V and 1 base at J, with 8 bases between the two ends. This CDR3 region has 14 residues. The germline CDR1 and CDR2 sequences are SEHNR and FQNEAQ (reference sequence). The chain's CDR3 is CASSLRQWNTEAFF. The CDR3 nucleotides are TGTGCCAGCAGCTTACGACAGTGGAACACTGAAGCTTTCTTT.

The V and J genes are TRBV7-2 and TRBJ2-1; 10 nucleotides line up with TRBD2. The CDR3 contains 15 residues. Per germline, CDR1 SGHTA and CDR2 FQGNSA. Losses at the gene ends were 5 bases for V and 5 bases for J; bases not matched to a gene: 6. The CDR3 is CASSTTSGTDNEQFF. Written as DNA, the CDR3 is TGTGCCAGCAGCACTACTAGCGGGACTGACAATGAGCAGTTCTTC. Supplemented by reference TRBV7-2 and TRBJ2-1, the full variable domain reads GAGVSQSPSNKVTEKGKDVELRCDPISGHTALYWYRQSLGQGLEFLIYFQGNSAPDKSGLPSDRFSAERTGGSVSTLTIQRTQQEDSAVYLCASSTTSGTDNEQFFGPGTRLTVL.

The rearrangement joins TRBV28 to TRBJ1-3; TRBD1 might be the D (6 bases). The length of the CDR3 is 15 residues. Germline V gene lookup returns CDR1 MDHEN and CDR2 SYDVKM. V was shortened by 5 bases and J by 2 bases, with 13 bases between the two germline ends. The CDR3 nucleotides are TGTGCCAGCAGTGGGAGTTGGACAGCTGGAAACACCATATATTTT. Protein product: CASSGSWTAGNTIYF.

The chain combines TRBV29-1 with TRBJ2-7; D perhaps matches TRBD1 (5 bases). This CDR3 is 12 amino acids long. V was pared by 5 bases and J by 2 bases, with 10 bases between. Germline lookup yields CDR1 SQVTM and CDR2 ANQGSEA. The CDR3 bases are TGCAGCGTTCAGGGATCCACCTACGAGCAGTACTTC. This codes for CSVQGSTYEQYF.

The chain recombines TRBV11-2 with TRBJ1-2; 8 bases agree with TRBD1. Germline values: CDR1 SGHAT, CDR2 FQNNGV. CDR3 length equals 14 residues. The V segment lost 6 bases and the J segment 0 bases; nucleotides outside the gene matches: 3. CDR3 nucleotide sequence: TGTGCCAGCAGGGAGACAGGGGCTAACTATGGCTACACCTTC. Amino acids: CASRETGANYGYTF.

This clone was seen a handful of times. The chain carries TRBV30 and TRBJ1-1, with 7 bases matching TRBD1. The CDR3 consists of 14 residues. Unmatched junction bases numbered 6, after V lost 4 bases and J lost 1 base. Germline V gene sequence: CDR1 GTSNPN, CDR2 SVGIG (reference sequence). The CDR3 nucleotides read TGTGCCTGGAACTCACAGGGGCGGAACACTGAAGCTTTCTTT. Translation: CAWNSQGRNTEAFF. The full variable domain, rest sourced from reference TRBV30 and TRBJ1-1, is SQTIHQWPATLVQPVGSPLSLECTVEGTSNPNLYWYRQAAGRGLQLLFYSVGIGQISSEVPQNLSASRPQDRQFILSSKKLLLSDSGFYLCAWNSQGRNTEAFFGQGTRLTVV.